Given below is one T cell receptor (beta chain) in context. This clone was detected once. Its recognized antigen is unknown. No quality values exist for individual bases; no much larger clone is one base distant. The source of the sample is a study of T cell responses to AZD1222 COVID-19 vaccine listed by TCRdb under 2021. Study-wide context: TCR sequencing was performed for 230 to 250 trial participants, of whom approximately 200 were given two doses of AZD1222 and around 25 were given two doses of MenACWY control vaccine. Trial participants were enrolled by age into 18-55, 56-69 and 70-plus year subgroups, with roughly 160, 29 and 62 TCR-sequenced participants respectively. General findings and caveats noted by the study authors: Participants were mostly white British, with more females than males. The authors suggested clonal diversity may have been underestimated. Vaccine-associated CD4 TCRs spanned the whole spike protein, with dominant responses in regions 160-218 and 743-854. Reportedly, close to half of the unique spike-specific TCRs recognized epitopes lying outside the regions that are mutated in the B.1.351 and B.1.1.7 variants. Spike-specific TCR breadth and depth rose significantly after two AZD1222 doses compared with day 0 and with MenACWY recipients. In the small 56-69-year group, the increase in depth fell short of significance, most likely because of low power. Conclusions about previously exposed vaccinees are limited because only six or seven AZD1222 recipients were SARS-CoV-2 seropositive at baseline. Because no samples from the day 14 peak response were available, repertoires could be characterized only after the peak T cell response.

Taken from cysteine to phenylalanine, the CDR3 has 14 residues. The kept DNA is CDR3 alone, 42 bases in frame from the first base. CDR1 and CDR2, per the germline V gene (reference sequence), are SEHNR and FQNEAQ. The trim is 1 base for V and 4 bases for J, with a gap of 7 bases between the germline ends. The sample's time point label, decoded: about 28 days (+/-7) after the second vaccine dose. AZD1222 recipients with second doses at about 4 weeks or about 12 weeks were pooled, because spike-specific TCR depth and breadth did not differ between schedules. Vaccinee samples were obtained from the UK trials COV001 and COV002, which included a single-blind randomized controlled phase 2/3 trial of AZD1222 (ChAdOx1 nCoV-19) in healthy adults. For TCRbeta chain sequencing, PBMC samples from trial participants were taken at day 0 and at day 28 after the second dose. The CDR3 regions of human TCRbeta chains were analyzed by immunosequencing. As for the original processing: TCRs in the repertoires were matched against a reference library of SARS-CoV-2-specific TCRs that had been generated with the MIRA antigen-specificity platform. Breadth meant the fraction of unique TCRs that were SARS-CoV-2-associated, whereas depth meant the fraction of total T cells that were SARS-CoV-2-associated. Each spike-specific TCR was assigned to its reactive spike region and to a CD4 or CD8 class using the MIRA data. Log10-transformed breadth and depth values were compared by one-way ANOVA with Sidak's multiple comparisons tests. TCRdb retrieved this table from immuneACCESS and kept in-frame rearrangements only. Not all clones are present; in checked studies, unresolved V genes account for under half, and no reason is known for the remainder. The DNA gave D and trimming, while V, J and clone size come from that table. The sample records approximately 84,000 clones, 80% to 90% of which are singletons. The ten largest account for 8.5% to 12% of the sample.

The chain couples TRBV7-9 to TRBJ2-2; the D gene cannot be named for sure. Sequencing used peripheral blood, obtained 28 days after the second AZD1222 dose. The TCR was taken from an adult who received the AZD1222 COVID-19 vaccine. The DNA reads as follows: TGTGCCAGCAGCTTAGAGGGATTCACCGGGGAGCTGTTTTTT. Translated, this gives CASSLEGFTGELFF.